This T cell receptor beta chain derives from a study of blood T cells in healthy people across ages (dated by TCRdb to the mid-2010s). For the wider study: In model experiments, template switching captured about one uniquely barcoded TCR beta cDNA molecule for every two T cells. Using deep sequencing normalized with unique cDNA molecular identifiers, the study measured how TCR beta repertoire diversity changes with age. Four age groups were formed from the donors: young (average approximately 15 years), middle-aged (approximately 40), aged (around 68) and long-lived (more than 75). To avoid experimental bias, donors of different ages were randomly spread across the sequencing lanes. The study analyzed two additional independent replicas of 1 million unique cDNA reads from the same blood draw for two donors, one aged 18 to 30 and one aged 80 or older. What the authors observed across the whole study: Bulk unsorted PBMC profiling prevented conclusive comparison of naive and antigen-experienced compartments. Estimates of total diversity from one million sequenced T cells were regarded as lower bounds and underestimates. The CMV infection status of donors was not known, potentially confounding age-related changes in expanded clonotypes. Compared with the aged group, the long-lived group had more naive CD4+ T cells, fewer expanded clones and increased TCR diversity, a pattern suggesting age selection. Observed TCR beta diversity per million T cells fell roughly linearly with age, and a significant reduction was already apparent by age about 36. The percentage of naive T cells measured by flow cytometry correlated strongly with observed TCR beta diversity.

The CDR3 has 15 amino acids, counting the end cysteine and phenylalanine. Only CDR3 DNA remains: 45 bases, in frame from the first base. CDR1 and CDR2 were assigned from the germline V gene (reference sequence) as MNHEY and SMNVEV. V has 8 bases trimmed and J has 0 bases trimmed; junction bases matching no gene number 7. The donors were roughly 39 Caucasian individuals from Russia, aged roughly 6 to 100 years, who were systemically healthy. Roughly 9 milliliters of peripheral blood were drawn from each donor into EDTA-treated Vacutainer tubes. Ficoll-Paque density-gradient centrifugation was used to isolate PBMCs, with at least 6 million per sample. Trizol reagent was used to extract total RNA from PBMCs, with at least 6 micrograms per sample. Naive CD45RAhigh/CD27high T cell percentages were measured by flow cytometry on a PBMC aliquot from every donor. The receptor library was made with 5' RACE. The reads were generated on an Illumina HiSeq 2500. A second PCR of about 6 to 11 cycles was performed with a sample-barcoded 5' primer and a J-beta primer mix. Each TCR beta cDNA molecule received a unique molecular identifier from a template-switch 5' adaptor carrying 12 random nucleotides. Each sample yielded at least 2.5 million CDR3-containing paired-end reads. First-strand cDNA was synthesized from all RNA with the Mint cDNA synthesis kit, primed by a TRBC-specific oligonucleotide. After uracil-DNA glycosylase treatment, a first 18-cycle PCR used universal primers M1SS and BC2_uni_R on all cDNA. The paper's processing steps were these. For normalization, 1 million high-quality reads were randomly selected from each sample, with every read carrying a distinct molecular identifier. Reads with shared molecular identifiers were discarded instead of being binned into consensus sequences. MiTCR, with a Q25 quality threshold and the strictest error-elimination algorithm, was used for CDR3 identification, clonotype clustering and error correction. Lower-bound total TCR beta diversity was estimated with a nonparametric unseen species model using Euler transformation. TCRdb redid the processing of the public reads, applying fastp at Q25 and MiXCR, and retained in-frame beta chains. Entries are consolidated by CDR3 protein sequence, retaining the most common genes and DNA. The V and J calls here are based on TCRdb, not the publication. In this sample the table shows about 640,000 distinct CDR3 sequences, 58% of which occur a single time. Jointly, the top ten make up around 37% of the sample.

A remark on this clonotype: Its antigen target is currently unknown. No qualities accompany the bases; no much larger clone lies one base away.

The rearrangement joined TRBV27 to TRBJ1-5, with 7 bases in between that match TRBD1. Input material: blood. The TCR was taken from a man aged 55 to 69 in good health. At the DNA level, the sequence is TGTGCCAGCGCCGGACAGGCTTATAGCAATCAGCCCCAGCATTTT. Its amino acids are CASAGQAYSNQPQHF.